These 27 T cell receptor beta chains came from one sample sequenced in a study of blood T cell repertoires in COVID-19 (dated by TCRdb to about 2020). Preparation of the library involved the immunoSEQ multiplex PCR assay. The source is immuneACCESS, and TCRdb retained only in-frame sequences with V and J called. Part of the clones is not carried over; for the studies checked, unresolved V genes explain less than half of this, and the remainder is unexplained. Within this sample are about 200,000 clones, with approximately 80% of them counted one time only. Clones ranked in the top ten supply about 12% of the sample. The material sequenced was PBMCs or T cells enriched from blood (not recorded which). The source of these receptors is a man between 35 and 55 years old who had recovered from COVID-19.

This rearrangement joins TRBV6-2 or TRBV6-3 to TRBJ1-5; unclear D gene. V was cut by 5 bases and J by 0 bases, with 5 bases left in between. The CDR3 length is 13 residues. The germline V gene has CDR1 MNHEY and CDR2 SVGEGT. The CDR3 region has the DNA TGTGCCAGCAGTAGAGATAGCAATCAGCCCCAGCATTTT. Its translation: CASSRDSNQPQHF.

This clone has at least ten counts. The chain is built from TRBV27 and TRBJ2-7, with TRBD2 matching 9 bases. Germline V CDR1 and CDR2: MNHEY, SMNVEV (reference sequence). After removal of 5 bases from V and 0 bases from J, the junction contained 11 bases not matched to a gene. This CDR3 region has 17 residues. This CDR3 reads CASSRRLADFYSYEQYF. CDR3 in DNA: TGTGCCAGCAGTCGCCGACTAGCGGACTTTTACTCCTACGAGCAGTACTTC.

This clone was seen just once. The gene calls are TRBV7-8 and TRBJ2-7; 9 positions agree with TRBD2. V was clipped by 4 bases and J by 5 bases; unmatched bases: 21. The CDR3 runs 19 residues. The germline CDR1 and CDR2 sequences are SGHVS and FQNEAQ. Here the CDR3 DNA reads TGTGCCAGCAGCTCCCGGAGGACCCTGACGGGGACTAGCTTACACGAGCAGTACTTC. It codes for CASSSRRTLTGTSLHEQYF.

This clone was picked up one time. J is TRBJ2-1 and V is TRBV7-9, with TRBD1 as a possible D gene (7 bases). Per germline, CDR1 SEHNR and CDR2 FQNEAQ (reference sequence). This CDR3 spans 15 amino acids. Trimming pared 1 base from V and 4 bases from J, leaving 11 bases between. The CDR3 sequence is CASSLGPGGYNEQFF. The CDR3 coding sequence is TGTGCCAGCAGCTTAGGGCCAGGGGGGTACAATGAGCAGTTCTTC. The complete variable domain, with remaining parts taken from reference TRBV7-9 and TRBJ2-1, reads DTGVSQNPRHKITKRGQNVTFRCDPISEHNRLYWYRQTLGQGPEFLTYFQNEAQLEKSRLLSDRFSAERPKGSFSTLEIQRTEQGDSAMYLCASSLGPGGYNEQFFGPGTRLTVL.

The chain joins TRBV11-2 to TRBJ2-1; D not resolved. Germline CDR1 and CDR2: SGHAT and FQNNGV. CDR3 length: 11 residues. The V gene lost 6 bases and the J gene lost 8 bases, with 8 bases spanning the gap. CDR3 sequence: CASRLLYEQFF. CDR3 DNA: TGTGCCAGCAGACTACTCTATGAGCAGTTCTTC. Full variable domain (rest looked up from reference TRBV11-2 and TRBJ2-1): EAGVAQSPRYKIIEKRQSVAFWCNPISGHATLYWYQQILGQGPKLLIQFQNNGVVDDSQLPKDRFSAERLKGVDSTLKIQPAKLEDSAVYLCASRLLYEQFFGPGTRLTVL.

The chain uses TRBV11-2 and TRBJ1-4; the D gene is possibly TRBD1 (6 bases). The V and J ends lost 5 bases and 5 bases respectively, with 21 bases between them. Germline assignment: CDR1 SGHAT and CDR2 FQNNGV. The CDR3 sequence is 17 residues long. CDR3: CASSPLPYRVGNEKLFF. The CDR3 nucleotides read TGTGCCAGCAGCCCTTTACCCTACAGGGTCGGGAATGAAAAACTGTTTTTT.

The chain couples TRBV6-5 to TRBJ2-7, with 11 bases lining up with TRBD2. CDR1 MNHEY and CDR2 SVGAGI come from the germline V gene. The CDR3 runs 15 residues. J gave up 0 bases and V 7 bases, and 5 bases lay outside the gene matches. CDR3 DNA sequence: TGTGCCAGCACCTGGGGACTAGCGGCCTCCTACGAGCAGTACGTC. This encodes CASTWGLAASYEQYV.

This clone was picked up one time. The chain carries TRBV6-6 and TRBJ1-6; D uncertain. Germline V lookup: CDR1 MNHNY, CDR2 SVGAGI (reference sequence). V lost 0 bases, J lost 7 bases, and 10 bases lay in between. This CDR3 has 15 residues. The CDR3 protein is CASSYSTQLNSPLHF. The CDR3, as DNA: TGTGCCAGCAGTTACTCGACACAGCTCAATTCACCCCTCCACTTT.

This clone was detected only once. The V gene is TRBV27, the J gene TRBJ1-2; 7 bases agree with TRBD1. CDR1 MNHEY and CDR2 SMNVEV come from the germline V gene (reference sequence). V was clipped by 0 bases and J by 7 bases; unmatched bases: 5. This CDR3 has 14 amino acids. In DNA, the CDR3 is TGTGCCAGCAGTTTATCAGGGGGCGCCGGTGGCTACACCTTC. Translated, it gives CASSLSGGAGGYTF.

V gene TRBV10-3 combines with J gene TRBJ1-4; D is ambiguous. Trimming took off 3 bases at V and 5 bases at J, with 10 bases between the two ends. CDR1 is ENHRY, CDR2 SYGVKD, per germline. The CDR3 loop spans 14 amino acids. The CDR3 sequence: CAISEGGQNEKLFF. The CDR3 DNA is TGTGCCATCAGTGAAGGAGGTCAGAATGAAAAACTGTTTTTT.

The rearrangement links TRBV7-6 to TRBJ2-1; 9 nucleotides line up with TRBD2. This CDR3 region has 15 residues. V lost 5 bases to trimming and J lost 4 bases; unmatched junction nucleotides: 6. In germline, CDR1 is SGHVS, CDR2 FNYEAQ. In DNA form, the CDR3 reads TGTGCCAGCAGCGCCCGACTAGCGGTGTACAATGAGCAGTTCTTC. Residues: CASSARLAVYNEQFF.

The genes are TRBV20-1 and TRBJ2-7, with 7 bases matching TRBD2. The CDR3 is made up of 11 amino acids. J was trimmed by 5 bases and V by 5 bases; bases with no gene match: 3. Germline V gene sequence: CDR1 DFQATT, CDR2 SNEGSKA (reference sequence). Written as DNA, the CDR3 is TGCAGTGCTCTACTAGCGAACGAGCAGTACGTC. Encoded protein: CSALLANEQYV.

The V gene is TRBV7-2, the J gene TRBJ1-2, with a possible D match to TRBD1 (6 bases). CDR3 size: 14 residues. Germline values: CDR1 SGHTA, CDR2 FQGNSA. Trimming stripped 2 bases from V and 2 bases from J, with 9 bases between. For the CDR3, the DNA is TGTGCCAGCAGCTTAAGGCAGGGGAACTATGGCTACACCTTC. Amino acid sequence: CASSLRQGNYGYTF.

V and J are TRBV7-8 and TRBJ2-4, with TRBD2 identical over 10 bases. The CDR3 is 16 residues long. After removal of 5 bases from V and 0 bases from J, the junction contained 4 bases not matched to a gene. Germline V gene data show CDR1 as SGHVS and CDR2 as FQNEAQ. CDR3 in amino acids: CASSGRLAGAKNIQYF. The CDR3 region has the DNA TGTGCCAGCAGCGGTAGACTAGCGGGAGCCAAAAACATTCAGTACTTC.

This sequence joins TRBV10-3 and TRBJ2-3; TRBD1 agrees at 9 bases. Germline trimming cut 6 bases from V and 5 bases from J; bases unmatched to any gene: 12. The length of the CDR3 is 16 residues. Germline V gives CDR1 ENHRY, CDR2 SYGVKD. This chain's CDR3 is CAISPLQGASVDTQYF. In nucleotides, the CDR3 is TGTGCCATCAGCCCGCTACAGGGGGCCTCTGTAGATACGCAGTATTTT.

V usage is TRBV7-9 and J usage is TRBJ1-1, with a tentative D call TRBD1 (5 bases). Germline assignment: CDR1 SEHNR and CDR2 FQNEAQ (reference sequence). The germline V and J ends were trimmed by 5 bases and 3 bases, with 13 bases remaining between them. The CDR3 extends over 14 amino acids. CDR3 sequence (DNA): TGTGCCAGCAGCGCCACCTGGGACTACACTGAAGCTTTCTTT. This encodes CASSATWDYTEAFF.

The rearrangement uses TRBV30 and TRBJ2-2, with 8 bases lining up with TRBD2. The CDR3 loop spans 15 amino acids. V shed 3 bases and J 3 bases; nucleotides not matched to a gene: 6. Germline V lookup: CDR1 GTSNPN, CDR2 SVGIG (reference sequence). DNA for the CDR3: TGTGCCTGGAGCCGGGAGGGATGGCACACCGGGGAGCTGTTTTTT. This encodes CAWSREGWHTGELFF.

The chain is built from TRBV6-6 and TRBJ1-1, with 7 bases lining up with TRBD1. With 6 bases clipped from V and 4 bases from J, the junction kept 5 bases outside the gene matches. In germline, CDR1 is MNHNY, CDR2 SVGAGI (reference sequence). The CDR3 has 13 residues. The CDR3 region has the DNA TGTGCCAGCAGCGAACCAGGGGGCACTGAAGCTTTCTTT. It yields the protein CASSEPGGTEAFF.

This clone was detected only a few times. The rearrangement uses TRBV3-1 (or the pseudogene TRBV3-2) and TRBJ1-1; D might be TRBD1 (6 bases). The CDR3 has 14 amino acids. Germline CDR1 reads LGHDT; CDR2 reads YNNKEL (reference sequence). The ends were cut back, 4 bases at V and 5 bases at J, with 14 bases in the middle. The CDR3 loop reads CASSPYRDGTEAFF. The CDR3 nucleotides are TGTGCCAGCAGCCCCTACAGGGATGGGACTGAAGCTTTCTTT.

The genes are TRBV5-1 and TRBJ1-5, with 10 bases that match TRBD1. The CDR3 covers 14 residues. Germline V gives CDR1 SGHRS, CDR2 YFSETQ. After removal of 4 bases from V and 4 bases from J, the junction contained 2 bases not matched to a gene. CDR3 coding DNA: TGCGCCAGCAGCCGGACAGGGGGAAATCAGCCCCAGCATTTT. Encoded protein: CASSRTGGNQPQHF.

This chain connects TRBV6-2 or TRBV6-3 to TRBJ1-5, with a possible D match to TRBD1 (5 bases). Germline lookup yields CDR1 MNHEY and CDR2 SVGEGT. The CDR3 totals 14 residues. V was trimmed by 3 bases and J by 7 bases, leaving 13 bases between them. The CDR3 region is CASSYLGGRQPQHF. In nucleotides, the CDR3 is TGTGCCAGCAGTTATTTGGGGGGGAGGCAGCCCCAGCATTTT.

Only one count was recorded for this clone. The chain uses TRBV3-1 (or the pseudogene TRBV3-2) and TRBJ1-6; 10 bases are shared with TRBD1. V was clipped by 4 bases and J by 10 bases; unmatched bases: 7. The germline gives CDR1 LGHDT, CDR2 YNNKEL (reference sequence). The length of the CDR3 is 15 residues. CDR3 protein: CASSPRDRGGSPLHF. Written as DNA, the CDR3 is TGTGCCAGCAGCCCCCGGGACAGGGGCGGCTCACCCCTCCACTTT.

This chain connects TRBV15 to TRBJ1-3; no clear D. V was pared by 1 base and J by 2 bases, with 9 bases between. This CDR3 region has 15 residues. Germline values: CDR1 LNHNV, CDR2 YYDKDF (reference sequence). CDR3 loop: CATSRGQVAGNTIYF. The CDR3 DNA is TGTGCCACCAGCAGAGGGCAGGTGGCTGGAAACACCATATATTTT.

The chain carries TRBV30 and TRBJ2-5; maybe TRBD2 (6 bases). The CDR3 loop spans 14 amino acids. With 5 bases removed from V and 5 bases from J, the gap between germline ends came to 18 bases. Germline-derived CDR1 and CDR2 are GTSNPN and SVGIG (reference sequence). CDR3 sequence: CAWGVYAGWETQYF. The CDR3 nucleotides read TGTGCCTGGGGCGTATATGCGGGATGGGAGACCCAGTACTTC.

This clone has just a few counts. The chain combines TRBV11-3 with TRBJ2-3, with a possible D match to TRBD1 (6 bases). Trimming shortened V by 5 bases and J by 1 base, and 13 bases separated the two germline ends. Per germline, CDR1 SGHNT and CDR2 YENEEA. The CDR3 extends over 15 amino acids. The CDR3 reads CASSAGTLGTDTQYF. In DNA form, the CDR3 reads TGTGCCAGCAGCGCCGGGACACTAGGCACAGATACGCAGTATTTT. Full variable domain (outside the CDR3, taken from reference TRBV11-3 and TRBJ2-3): EAGVVQSPRYKIIEKKQPVAFWCNPISGHNTLYWYLQNLGQGPELLIRYENEEAVDDSQLPKDRFSAERLKGVDSTLKIQPAELGDSAVYLCASSAGTLGTDTQYFGPGTRLTVL.

This chain connects TRBV20-1 to TRBJ2-1; D uncertain. Trimming pared 3 bases from V and 10 bases from J, leaving 10 bases between. Germline values: CDR1 DFQATT, CDR2 SNEGSKA (reference sequence). This CDR3 is built from 11 residues. CDR3 protein: CSASGQSEQFF. CDR3 bases: TGCAGTGCTAGTGGGCAGTCCGAGCAGTTCTTC.

The chain has TRBV11-2 and TRBJ2-1, with 7 positions matching TRBD2. There are 11 residues in the CDR3. Germline V gene data show CDR1 as SGHAT and CDR2 as FQNNGV. The V segment lost 1 base and the J segment 15 bases; nucleotides outside the gene matches: 3. The CDR3 loop reads CASSLVGGAFF. CDR3 bases: TGTGCCAGCAGCTTAGTGGGAGGGGCGTTCTTC.